Each of the 23 T cell receptor beta chains below was sequenced from the same sample in a study of CD8+ T cells in alopecia areata. As to treatment: oral pan-JAK inhibitor, 5-10 mg twice daily. Lesional scalp punch biopsies and peripheral blood came from alopecia areata patients. RNA, once extracted, was reverse transcribed into cDNA for use as the sequencing template. Clones were sequenced by immunoSEQ multiplex PCR, and TCRdb holds only the in-frame ones, with some missing. This table has about 13,000 clones, 65% to 70% appearing once. The input for sequencing was skin, taken at week 4, from a patient treated with tofacitinib. The receptors shown here come from a human donor with alopecia areata.

This clone turned up a few times. The chain joins TRBV19 to TRBJ1-6; TRBD1 matches 7 bases. The germline gives CDR1 LNHDA, CDR2 SQIVND (reference sequence). V shed 6 bases and J 2 bases; nucleotides not matched to a gene: 7. The CDR3 extends over 16 amino acids. This CDR3 reads CASSLTGITYNSPLHF. The CDR3 bases are TGTGCCAGTAGCCTGACAGGGATCACCTATAATTCACCCCTCCACTTT.

This clone has a handful of counts. The chain uses TRBV11-3 and TRBJ2-3, with TRBD2 matching 9 bases. V was clipped by 4 bases and J by 5 bases; unmatched bases: 13. The CDR3 runs to 17 residues. Germline CDR1 is SGHNT and CDR2 is YENEEA. In DNA form, the CDR3 reads TGTGCCAGCAGCTCCCCGTGGGAGCGGGGGGTCATAGATACGCAGTATTTT. Translated: CASSSPWERGVIDTQYF.

This chain links TRBV5-3 with TRBJ2-1; TRBD2 agrees at 11 bases. TRBV5-3 is identified as an open reading frame with a role that is uncertain. Trimming took 3 bases from V and 0 from J; bases not matched to a gene: 11. The CDR3 is 19 amino acids. The CDR3 sequence is CARSSLAGGPLSSYNEQFF. In nucleotides, the CDR3 is TGTGCCAGAAGCTCCCTAGCGGGGGGCCCCCTCAGCTCCTACAATGAGCAGTTCTTC.

The V call is TRBV6-6, the J call TRBJ2-7; possibly TRBD2 for D (6 bases). The length of the CDR3 is 12 residues. Trimming took off 5 bases at V and 2 bases at J, with 7 bases between the two ends. Germline V gene sequence: CDR1 MNHNY, CDR2 SVGAGI (reference sequence). DNA of the CDR3: TGTGCCAGCAGTCGACTAGCCTACGAGCAGTACTTC. This sequence encodes CASSRLAYEQYF.

Note on this clone: The junction shows a germline mismatch at one end, possibly a read error. This chain uses TRBV29-1 with TRBJ2-7; perhaps TRBD1 as D (6 bases). CDR1 and CDR2 (germline): SQVTM, ANQGSEA. There are 13 residues in the CDR3. CDR3 in DNA: TGCGGCGTTGACAGGCAGGGATCCTACGAGCAGTACTTC. It encodes CGVDRQGSYEQYF.

Sample share makes this clone large. V and J are TRBV7-8 and TRBJ1-6; a possible D gene is TRBD1 (5 bases). Germline V gives CDR1 SGHVS, CDR2 FQNEAQ. This CDR3 has 13 amino acids. V gave up 4 bases and J gave up 8 bases, with 9 bases separating them. CDR3 in amino acids: CASSSGGDSPLHF. In nucleotides, the CDR3 is TGTGCCAGCAGCTCCGGGGGGGATTCACCCCTCCACTTT.

The CDR3 nucleotides are TGTGCCAGCAGCTTAGATGGCGGGGGTATCTACGAGCAGTACTTC. Translation gives CASSLDGGGIYEQYF. The chain combines TRBV7-2 with TRBJ2-7; 7 bases line up with TRBD2. CDR3 length: 15 residues. V lost 1 base to trimming and J lost 3 bases; unmatched junction nucleotides: 6. CDR1 and CDR2 from the germline V gene are SGHTA and FQGNSA. Supplemented by reference TRBV7-2 and TRBJ2-7, the full variable domain reads GAGVSQSPSNKVTEKGKDVELRCDPISGHTALYWYRQSLGQGLEFLIYFQGNSAPDKSGLPSDRFSAERTGGSVSTLTIQRTQQEDSAVYLCASSLDGGGIYEQYFGPGTRLTVT.

The chain is built from TRBV6-5 and TRBJ1-1, with no clear D. The CDR3 has 13 amino acids. Trimming stripped 10 bases from V and 6 bases from J, with 18 bases between. Per germline, CDR1 MNHEY and CDR2 SVGAGI. The CDR3 DNA reads as TGTGCCACCAAAGCCCCCGGTGTCGCTGAAGCTTTCTTT. Translating it yields CATKAPGVAEAFF.

V gene TRBV4-1 combines with J gene TRBJ2-1; D may match TRBD1 or TRBD2 (6 bases each). This CDR3 is 17 amino acids long. Per germline, CDR1 MGHRA and CDR2 YSYEKL. With 0 bases removed from V and 2 bases from J, the gap between germline ends came to 14 bases. The CDR3 loop reads CASSQEGEGGPYNEQFF. The CDR3 nucleotides are TGCGCCAGCAGCCAAGAGGGTGAGGGGGGCCCCTACAATGAGCAGTTCTTC.

This clone was picked up a small number of times. The rearrangement joins TRBV7-9 to TRBJ2-7, with D perhaps TRBD1 or TRBD2 (5 bases each). V lost 5 bases and J lost 7, with 24 bases in between. The CDR3 is 16 residues long. The germline gives CDR1 SEHNR, CDR2 FQNEAQ (reference sequence). The CDR3 reads CASSRSEGTFLGEQYF. DNA for the CDR3: TGTGCCAGCAGCCGAAGTGAGGGGACGTTTTTAGGAGAGCAGTACTTC.

This clone was counted a single time. This chain connects TRBV5-1 to TRBJ1-1; 7 nucleotides agree with TRBD1. From germline, CDR1 is SGHRS and CDR2 YFSETQ. This CDR3 region has 14 residues. V lost 6 bases and J lost 1; bases outside the gene matches: 6. The CDR3 is CASTEGASNTEAFF. In nucleotides, the CDR3 is TGCGCCAGCACGGAGGGGGCGTCGAACACTGAAGCTTTCTTT.

The chain uses TRBV5-1 and TRBJ2-3; D not resolved. Trimming took 1 base from V and 1 from J, leaving 10 bases between them. CDR1 and CDR2 from the germline V gene are SGHRS and YFSETQ. This CDR3 is built from 15 residues. In nucleotides, the CDR3 is TGCGCCAGCAGCTTGTCAGCGACCGGCACAGATACGCAGTATTTT. It codes for CASSLSATGTDTQYF.

The genes are TRBV7-9 and TRBJ2-5; D tentatively reads TRBD1 or TRBD2 (5 bases each). The J call is in doubt because the DNA end fits TRBJ2-7 better. This CDR3 comprises 14 residues. Germline V gene lookup returns CDR1 SEHNR and CDR2 FQNEAQ (reference sequence). The CDR3 bases are TGTGCCAGCAGCTGGGCAGGGAGCTCCTACGAGCAGTACTTC. This encodes CASSWAGSSYEQYF.

The rearrangement links TRBV4-3 to TRBJ1-4, with D uncertain. Trimming stripped 0 bases from V and 0 bases from J, with 8 bases between. CDR1 is LGHNA, CDR2 YSLEER, per germline. This CDR3 comprises 16 residues. The CDR3 loop reads CASSQDVSATNEKLFF. The DNA of the CDR3 is TGCGCCAGCAGCCAAGATGTCAGCGCAACTAATGAAAAACTGTTTTTT.

This clone appeared a few times. The CDR3 region is CASTLGGPLRTDTQYF. CDR3 coding DNA: TGTGCCAGCACTCTAGGGGGGCCCCTGAGGACAGATACGCAGTATTTT. The J gene is TRBJ2-3, the V gene TRBV7-2; TRBD1 or TRBD2 may be the D gene (6 bases each). The CDR3 is made up of 16 amino acids. Per germline, CDR1 SGHTA and CDR2 FQGNSA. V was cut by 7 bases and J by 3 bases, with 20 bases left in between.

Only one count was recorded for this clone. The genes are TRBV7-9 and TRBJ2-1; a weak D match, TRBD2 (6 bases). The germline V and J ends were trimmed by 5 bases and 0 bases, with 11 bases remaining between them. From germline, CDR1 is SEHNR and CDR2 FQNEAQ (reference sequence). The CDR3 spans 15 residues. CDR3 nucleotide sequence: TGTGCCAGCAGCCGTAGCGGCAGCTCCTACAATGAGCAGTTCTTC. Translating gives CASSRSGSSYNEQFF.

The chain links TRBV27 to TRBJ2-3; D gene unclear. Germline V gives CDR1 MNHEY, CDR2 SMNVEV (reference sequence). V was pared by 0 bases and J by 4 bases, with 5 bases between. The CDR3 is made up of 13 amino acids. The CDR3 sequence: CASSLSWSDTQYF. The CDR3 DNA sequence: TGTGCCAGCAGTTTATCGTGGTCAGATACGCAGTATTTT.

This clone was picked up a small number of times. This chain uses TRBV27 with TRBJ1-4, with D perhaps TRBD1 (6 bases). Germline CDR1 and CDR2: MNHEY and SMNVEV (reference sequence). V was clipped by 5 bases and J by 6 bases, with 13 bases between them. The CDR3 extends over 14 amino acids. The CDR3 reads CASSSNTGYEKLFF. The CDR3 bases are TGTGCCAGCAGTAGTAACACAGGGTATGAAAAACTGTTTTTT.

V gene TRBV7-2 combines with J gene TRBJ2-7; the D gene is possibly TRBD2 (7 bases). Trimming shortened V by 2 bases and J by 3 bases, and 17 bases separated the two germline ends. Germline CDR1 reads SGHTA; CDR2 reads FQGNSA. The CDR3 contains 16 residues. This chain's CDR3 is CASSLSGTSAFYEQYF. The CDR3, as DNA: TGTGCCAGCAGCTTAAGCGGGACATCAGCTTTCTACGAGCAGTACTTC.

This clone turned up a few times. V gene TRBV7-9 combines with J gene TRBJ1-2; D gene uncertain. V was cut by 1 base and J by 6 bases, with 6 bases left in between. The V gene's germline CDR1 is SEHNR and CDR2 FQNEAQ (reference sequence). The length of the CDR3 is 12 residues. For the CDR3, the DNA is TGTGCCAGCAGCTTAGAGGAACATGGCTACACCTTC. It yields the protein CASSLEEHGYTF.

This clone has only one observation. V and J are TRBV4-2 and TRBJ1-6; the D is unclear. CDR1 and CDR2 (germline): LGHNA, YNFKEQ. This CDR3 contains 14 residues. Trimming removed 5 bases from V and 4 bases from J, with 9 bases in between. In DNA, the CDR3 is TGTGCCAGCAGCTTAGAACAGTATAATTCACCCCTCCACTTT. This sequence encodes CASSLEQYNSPLHF.

The chain recombines TRBV7-3 with TRBJ2-6; D remains unclear. There are 14 residues in the CDR3. Germline V gene lookup returns CDR1 SGHTA and CDR2 FQGTGA. V shed 0 bases and J shed 2 bases, with 2 bases lying between them. CDR3: CASSLTAGANVLTF. The CDR3 DNA reads as TGTGCCAGCAGCTTAACGGCTGGGGCCAACGTCCTGACTTTC. The full variable domain, in which reference TRBV7-3 and TRBJ2-6 provide the parts outside the CDR3, is GAGVSQTPSNKVTEKGKYVELRCDPISGHTALYWYRQSLGQGPEFLIYFQGTGAADDSGLPNDRFFAVRPEGSVSTLKIQRTERGDSAVYLCASSLTAGANVLTFGAGSRLTVL.

V usage is TRBV5-4 and J usage is TRBJ1-2; 9 bases align to TRBD1. The CDR3 runs 16 residues. Germline CDR1 reads SGHNT; CDR2 reads YYREEE (reference sequence). J gave up 4 bases and V 2 bases, and 9 bases lay outside the gene matches. Written as DNA, the CDR3 is TGTGCCAGCAGCTTAGGCGGGGGACAGGGCGGCTATGGCTACACCTTC. Its protein is CASSLGGGQGGYGYTF.